These 20 T cell receptor beta chains were sequenced from one sample in a study of regulatory T cells in long-lasting Graves disease. Time point reported: persistent/refractory GD, antithyroid drugs over 5 years with positive TRAb. PBMC RNA was the source of the TCR library. Researchers made TCR beta libraries by using iRepertoire HTBI primers and running Arm-PCR on CDR3 regions. TCRdb redid the calling of the multiplex PCR reads with MiXCR, one entry per CDR3 protein. The sample contains about 420,000 distinct CDR3 sequences, 23% of which appear only once. This specimen was peripheral blood mononuclear cells (PBMCs), taken when the disease was refractory, from a patient treated with antithyroid drugs. The origin of the receptors is a female donor with Graves disease.

CDR3 nucleotides: TGTGCCAGCAGTGAAGTCGGAGGGAATCAGCCCCAGCATTTT. Its protein product is CASSEVGGNQPQHF. This chain links TRBV6-1 with TRBJ1-5; D uncertain. Trimming stripped 1 base from V and 4 bases from J, with 8 bases between. The CDR3 loop spans 14 amino acids. Germline V CDR1 and CDR2: MNHNS, SASEGT.

On this clonotype itself: The junction departs from the called germline gene at one end, perhaps through a read error. The CDR3: CASRLDRVNEQYF. In DNA form, the CDR3 reads TGTGCCAGCAGGTTAGACAGGGTAAACGAGCAGTACTTC. V usage is TRBV7-2 and J usage is TRBJ2-7, with 7 bases identical to TRBD1. CDR1 and CDR2 (germline): SGHTA, FQGNSA. CDR3 size: 13 residues.

The rearrangement joins TRBV5-1 to TRBJ2-7, with TRBD2 identical over 8 bases. CDR1 SGHRS and CDR2 YFSETQ come from the germline V gene. This CDR3 spans 13 amino acids. J gave up 4 bases and V 4 bases, and 4 bases lay outside the gene matches. The CDR3 loop reads CASSPGLEYEQYF. As DNA, the CDR3 is TGCGCCAGCAGCCCGGGACTAGAGTACGAGCAGTACTTC.

V gene TRBV9 combines with J gene TRBJ1-6, with D perhaps TRBD1 (5 bases). CDR3 length equals 15 residues. The germline CDR1 and CDR2 sequences are SGDLS and YYNGEE. Trimming shortened V by 4 bases and J by 4 bases, and 12 bases separated the two germline ends. This CDR3 reads CASSPREGYNSPLHF. In DNA, the CDR3 is TGTGCCAGCAGCCCCCGTGAGGGGTATAATTCACCCCTCCACTTT. Based on the CDR3 plus reference TRBV9 and TRBJ1-6, the full variable domain is DSGVTQTPKHLITATGQRVTLRCSPRSGDLSVYWYQQSLDQGLQFLIQYYNGEERAKGNILERFSAQQFPDLHSELNLSSLELGDSALYFCASSPREGYNSPLHFGNGTRLTVT.

The chain joins TRBV28 to TRBJ1-2; 11 bases line up with TRBD1. This CDR3 is built from 15 residues. Losses at the gene ends were 5 bases for V and 4 bases for J; bases not matched to a gene: 6. CDR1 and CDR2 from the germline V gene are MDHEN and SYDVKM. The CDR3 region has the DNA TGTGCCAGCAGTGAAAGGACAGGGGGCGGCTATGGCTACACCTTC. Its translation: CASSERTGGGYGYTF.

This chain links TRBV3-1 with TRBJ1-4, with D possibly matching TRBD1 (5 bases). Germline assignment: CDR1 LGHDT and CDR2 YNNKEL (reference sequence). V lost 6 bases to trimming and J lost 3 bases, with 20 bases between them. CDR3 size: 17 residues. The CDR3 DNA follows: TGTGCCAGCAGTCCCACCCTAGGGGTTTCCCCTAATGAAAAACTGTTTTTT. Its protein is CASSPTLGVSPNEKLFF.

This clonotype was counted between two and nine times. V and J are TRBV29-1 and TRBJ1-1, with 8 bases lining up with TRBD1. The CDR3 totals 13 residues. After removal of 4 bases from V and 5 bases from J, the junction contained 6 bases not matched to a gene. Germline assignment: CDR1 SQVTM and CDR2 ANQGSEA. CDR3 sequence: CSVGDRRNTEAFF. Here the CDR3 DNA reads TGCAGCGTTGGGGACAGGAGAAATACTGAAGCTTTCTTT.

The V gene is TRBV5-5, the J gene TRBJ1-1; no clear D gene. The V gene's germline CDR1 is SGHKS and CDR2 YYEKEE (reference sequence). The CDR3 has 14 residues. Trimming removed 3 bases at V and 1 base at J, with 10 bases between. The CDR3 sequence is CASSYSVGNTEAFF. DNA for the CDR3: TGTGCCAGCAGCTACTCGGTGGGGAACACTGAAGCTTTCTTT.

This clonotype was picked up many times. This chain links TRBV28 with TRBJ2-7, with TRBD1 identical over 8 bases. The CDR3 length is 15 residues. V trimming: 3 bases; J trimming: 7 bases; junction bases outside the gene matches: 11. Germline V gene lookup returns CDR1 MDHEN and CDR2 SYDVKM. Written as DNA, the CDR3 is TGTGCCAGCAGTTTTCCCGGGACAGGTTGGGGTGAGCAGTACTTC. Its protein is CASSFPGTGWGEQYF.

This chain uses TRBV18 with TRBJ2-5; perhaps TRBD1 as D (6 bases). The CDR3 is 16 residues long. Germline V lookup: CDR1 KGHSH, CDR2 LQKENI. V was clipped by 6 bases and J by 4 bases, with 21 bases between them. The CDR3: CASSISARGSGETQYF. The CDR3 DNA follows: TGTGCCAGCTCCATTTCGGCCAGGGGATCAGGAGAGACCCAGTACTTC.

The genes are TRBV5-1 and TRBJ1-1; 7 positions match TRBD1. The CDR3 runs to 15 residues. With V trimmed by 2 bases and J by 5 bases, 9 bases remained unmatched. Germline-derived CDR1 and CDR2 are SGHRS and YFSETQ. The CDR3 is CASSFDRADLTEAFF. The CDR3 DNA is TGCGCCAGCAGCTTCGACAGGGCGGACCTAACTGAAGCTTTCTTT.

This clonotype was detected many times. The chain links TRBV25-1 to TRBJ1-6; D gene ambiguous. This CDR3 has 14 amino acids. V lost 3 bases and J lost 7, with 10 bases in between. Per germline, CDR1 MGHDK and CDR2 SYGVNS. DNA for the CDR3: TGTGCCAGCAGTGATAGGGTCCTAAATTCACCCCTCCACTTT. Protein sequence: CASSDRVLNSPLHF.

This clonotype has only a few counts. The chain combines TRBV28 with TRBJ1-5; 7 nucleotides match TRBD1. The CDR3 sequence is 16 residues long. The J segment lost 5 bases and the V segment lost 1 base, leaving 8 bases of the junction unmatched. Germline V CDR1 and CDR2: MDHEN, SYDVKM. The CDR3 sequence: CASSLLLGGGDQPQHF. In nucleotides, the CDR3 is TGTGCCAGCAGTTTATTATTAGGGGGCGGGGATCAGCCCCAGCATTTT. The full variable domain, in which reference TRBV28 and TRBJ1-5 provide the parts outside the CDR3, is DVKVTQSSRYLVKRTGEKVFLECVQDMDHENMFWYRQDPGLGLRLIYFSYDVKMKEKGDIPEGYSVSREKKERFSLILESASTNQTSMYLCASSLLLGGGDQPQHFGDGTRLSIL.

This clonotype has only a few counts. This chain joins TRBV6-1 and TRBJ1-1; 7 bases are shared with TRBD1. Trimming cost V 4 bases and J 4 bases; bases outside gene matches: 6. The CDR3 is made up of 14 amino acids. In germline, CDR1 is MNHNS, CDR2 SASEGT. CDR3 DNA: TGTGCCAGCAGTGCGACAGGGTTTGGCACTGAAGCTTTCTTT. Translation gives CASSATGFGTEAFF.

The chain combines TRBV7-2 with TRBJ1-5; 9 nucleotides align to TRBD1. The length of the CDR3 is 16 residues. Trimming at V came to 4 bases and at J to 0 bases, leaving 4 bases not matched to a gene. CDR1 and CDR2 (germline): SGHTA, FQGNSA. CDR3 DNA: TGTGCCAGCAGCTCGGGACAGGGTAATAGCAATCAGCCCCAGCATTTT. Translation: CASSSGQGNSNQPQHF.

J is TRBJ2-1 and V is TRBV12-3 or TRBV12-4; D call uncertain. V shed 4 bases and J shed 6 bases, with 4 bases lying between them. This CDR3 region has 11 residues. CDR3 protein: CASSSFNEQFF. The DNA of the CDR3 is TGTGCCAGCAGTTCTTTCAATGAGCAGTTCTTC.

This clonotype has a handful of counts. CDR3 nucleotide sequence: TGTGCCAGCAGTGAAGAGGGGAGCTATGGCTACACCTTC. It translates to CASSEEGSYGYTF. The V gene is TRBV6-1, the J gene TRBJ1-2, with D possibly being TRBD1 (5 bases). V dropped 1 base and J dropped 4 bases, with 7 bases sitting between them. CDR3 size: 13 residues. The germline V gene has CDR1 MNHNS and CDR2 SASEGT.

With respect to this clonotype: A much larger clone lies a single base off, so this may be a read error. This rearrangement joins TRBV18 to TRBJ2-5, with D perhaps TRBD2 (5 bases). V was pared by 6 bases and J by 0 bases, with 14 bases between. Germline CDR1 KGHSH, CDR2 LQKENI. The CDR3 totals 15 residues. This chain's CDR3 is CASSDATGNQETQYF. In DNA form, the CDR3 reads TGTGCCAGCTCCGATGCTACCGGGAACCAAGAGACCCAGTACTTC.

This clonotype was observed a few times. One end of the junction fails to match germline, which may point to a read error. The genes are TRBV6-2 or TRBV6-3 and TRBJ1-1, with D possibly matching TRBD1 (6 bases). The germline CDR1 and CDR2 sequences are MNHEY and SVGEGT. The CDR3 is 16 amino acids. The CDR3, as DNA: TGTGCCAGCAGTTTGGACAGTTTCCCGCTGAACACTGGAGCTTTCTTT. It yields the protein CASSLDSFPLNTGAFF.

This clonotype appeared many times. An end of the junction does not agree with germline; a read error may underlie this. The V and J genes are TRBV5-1 and TRBJ1-5, with D unresolved. This CDR3 is 11 amino acids long. Germline CDR1 is SGHRS and CDR2 is YFSETQ. The chain's CDR3 is CASSSSQPQHF. DNA of the CDR3: TGTGCCAGCAGTTCATCTCAGCCCCAGCATTTT.